The source of this TCR beta chain is a study of T-cell reconstitution after alpha-beta-depleted transplantation in children. Whole-study findings and limits: About two months after transplant, alpha-beta T cells reportedly came from several hundred expanded graft clones. It was surviving recipient T cells and thymic progenitors that gave some patients high TCRbeta diversity at day 60. Once a year had passed after transplant, T-cell counts and diversity came mostly from newly produced T cells.

Looked up from germline, CDR1 is ENHRY and CDR2 is SYGVKD. CDR3 length: 13 residues. With 10 bases clipped from V and 2 bases from J, the junction kept 5 bases outside the gene matches. During its preparation, the TCRbeta library received unique molecular identifiers. TCRdb reprocessed the PCR reads with MiXCR, giving one entry per CDR3 protein. In the table there are 600,000 or so distinct CDR3 sequences, around 23% of which are singletons. Worth noting for this clonotype: What it binds is not known.

The source was PBMCs, mostly from graft donor cells, collected 360 days after TCRalphabeta/CD19-depleted stem cell transplant. The gene calls are TRBV10-3 and TRBJ2-5; 9 bases agree with TRBD1. This clonotype originated in a boy under two years old who had a stem cell transplant for acute myeloid leukemia, so the T cells may come from the graft donor. CDR3 sequence (DNA): TGTGCCAAACAGGGGGCTAATCAAGAGACCCAGTACTTC. Protein sequence: CAKQGANQETQYF.